The 14 T cell receptor beta chains below were found in one sample sequenced in a study of human T cells and chemical hapten exposure (dated by TCRdb to the early 2020s). Libraries were prepared through RACE. This sample was sequenced with a NextSeq 500. The public sequencing data were trimmed at Q25 with fastp and processed into clonotypes with MiXCR by TCRdb, which kept only in-frame beta chains. Rows with one shared CDR3 protein collapse into an entry with the most common genes and DNA. Here the sample has 350,000 to 400,000 distinct CDR3 sequences; about 6% occur a single time. The ten largest make up around 6% of the sample. The time point label for this specimen denotes: patch test 2, 6 weeks after DPC sensitization. The label giving this sample's treatment or condition can be read as: therapeutic diphenylcyclopropenone sensitization with weekly scalp DPC. The sample in question was whole blood, obtained in connection with sensitization to the hapten diphenylcyclopropenone (DPC). The receptors stem from a woman between 18 and 29 years old with alopecia areata. Some clones in this sample may be carry-over from other donors' samples.

The V call is TRBV28, the J call TRBJ1-1; D perhaps matches TRBD1 (6 bases). The CDR3 consists of 15 residues. The germline V gene encodes CDR1 MDHEN and CDR2 SYDVKM. Trimming took off 3 bases at V and 4 bases at J, with 15 bases between the two ends. CDR3 in DNA: TGTGCCAGCAGTTTTTGGGGGGCGTTGGGCACTGAAGCTTTCTTT. This codes for CASSFWGALGTEAFF.

This clonotype appeared a few times. The CDR3 loop reads CASSRLAGVPYEQYF. The CDR3 nucleotides read TGTGCCAGCAGTCGACTAGCGGGGGTCCCCTACGAGCAGTACTTC. This chain links TRBV6-5 with TRBJ2-7; 12 nucleotides match TRBD2. Per germline, CDR1 MNHEY and CDR2 SVGAGI. The length of the CDR3 is 15 residues. V gave up 5 bases and J gave up 2 bases; unmatched junction bases: 4.

The V and J genes are TRBV6-2 or TRBV6-3 and TRBJ1-5; D is undetermined. Germline lookup yields CDR1 MNHEY and CDR2 SVGEGT. This CDR3 comprises 18 residues. Trimming shortened V by 4 bases and J by 3 bases, and 22 bases separated the two germline ends. CDR3 in amino acids: CASSWRPPGAVVNQPQHF. CDR3 nucleotides: TGTGCCAGCAGTTGGAGACCCCCCGGAGCGGTCGTCAATCAGCCCCAGCATTTT.

This clonotype was counted a few times. The rearrangement uses TRBV6-6 and TRBJ1-6; no clear D. Germline V gene lookup returns CDR1 MNHNY and CDR2 SVGAGI (reference sequence). Trimming took off 8 bases at V and 8 bases at J, with 13 bases between the two ends. The CDR3 is 13 amino acids. CDR3 nucleotides: TGTGCCAGCCGGGCAGATCATTATTCACCCCTCCACTTT. Translated, it gives CASRADHYSPLHF.

The sample holds a few counts of this clonotype. This rearrangement joins TRBV7-2 to TRBJ2-7, with no clear D. The germline V gene has CDR1 SGHTA and CDR2 FQGNSA. Trimming pared 5 bases from V and 6 bases from J, leaving 17 bases between. This CDR3 comprises 14 residues. This chain's CDR3 is CASSARGPAGEQYF. Here the CDR3 DNA reads TGTGCCAGCAGCGCCCGCGGTCCTGCCGGCGAGCAGTACTTC.

The chain links TRBV7-8 to TRBJ2-3; D gene uncertain. CDR1 SGHVS and CDR2 FQNEAQ come from the germline V gene. The CDR3 is made up of 15 amino acids. V was cut by 2 bases and J by 3 bases, with 12 bases left in between. CDR3 residues: CASSLIPTGTDTQYF. In nucleotides, the CDR3 is TGTGCCAGCAGCTTAATCCCCACCGGAACAGATACGCAGTATTTT.

This clonotype appeared a few times. V is TRBV3-1 and J is TRBJ2-5; no reliable D call. CDR3 length equals 12 residues. Germline CDR1 and CDR2: LGHDT and YNNKEL (reference sequence). Between the trimmed V and J ends, which lost 4 bases and 7 bases, there was a span of 10 bases. DNA of the CDR3: TGTGCCAGCAGCCCGCCCTCACGGACCCAGTACTTC. The encoded protein is CASSPPSRTQYF.

The rearrangement links TRBV28 to TRBJ1-4, with 8 bases fitting TRBD1. Losses at the gene ends were 3 bases for V and 7 bases for J; bases not matched to a gene: 7. Looked up from germline, CDR1 is MDHEN and CDR2 is SYDVKM. This CDR3 is 15 amino acids long. CDR3 sequence: CASSFRGRGLEKLFF. CDR3 coding DNA: TGTGCCAGCAGTTTTCGTGGCAGGGGGCTTGAAAAACTGTTTTTT.

This clonotype came up many times. This chain links TRBV11-2 with TRBJ1-5; D is unclear. Germline loops: CDR1 SGHAT, CDR2 FQNNGV. CDR3 length: 13 amino acids. Deletions cut 0 bases from V and 5 bases from J, with 5 bases between. As DNA, the CDR3 is TGTGCCAGCAGCTTAGATTTGCATCAGCCCCAGCATTTT. Translation gives CASSLDLHQPQHF.

This clonotype has just a few counts. The chain has TRBV15 and TRBJ2-1; D unresolved. This CDR3 contains 13 residues. From germline, CDR1 is LNHNV and CDR2 YYDKDF (reference sequence). V lost 5 bases and J 7 bases, leaving 12 bases between the germline ends. For the CDR3, the DNA is TGTGCCACCAGCCCCCAACCGAGGAATGAGCAGTTCTTC. Its translation is CATSPQPRNEQFF.

In its sample, this clonotype was seen a few times. The chain employs TRBV9 and TRBJ1-6, with D hard to call. This CDR3 has 13 residues. The V end was cut by 4 bases, the J end by 8 bases, with 10 bases between. Germline-derived CDR1 and CDR2 are SGDLS and YYNGEE. Here the CDR3 DNA reads TGTGCCAGCAGCCCTTCCGTAGATTCACCCCTCCACTTT. Its protein is CASSPSVDSPLHF.

This clonotype was detected a few times. The V call is TRBV7-9, the J call TRBJ2-7, with TRBD1 identical over 8 bases. Per the germline V gene, CDR1 is SEHNR and CDR2 is FQNEAQ (reference sequence). After removal of 2 bases from V and 4 bases from J, the junction contained 4 bases not matched to a gene. There are 14 residues in the CDR3. CDR3 residues: CASSLRDRMYEQYF. The DNA for the CDR3 is TGTGCCAGCAGCTTACGGGACAGGATGTACGAGCAGTACTTC.

This rearrangement joins TRBV6-4 to TRBJ1-2, with 11 bases identical to TRBD1. Per the germline V gene, CDR1 is MRHNA and CDR2 is SNTAGT. Losses at the gene ends were 6 bases for V and 8 bases for J; bases not matched to a gene: 14. CDR3 length equals 16 residues. DNA of the CDR3: TGTGCCAGCAGCGCCGATCCGGGACAGGGGGTTGGAGGCTACACCTTC. Translation gives CASSADPGQGVGGYTF.

The chain has TRBV27 and TRBJ1-2; D is possibly TRBD1 (5 bases). CDR3 length equals 11 residues. Germline CDR1 is MNHEY and CDR2 is SMNVEV (reference sequence). V dropped 10 bases and J dropped 11 bases, with 17 bases sitting between them. The CDR3: CATWGGFAYTF. As DNA, the CDR3 is TGTGCCACCTGGGGGGGGTTTGCTTACACCTTC.